The rows below give T cell receptor beta chains drawn from one sample of a study of blood T cell repertoires in COVID-19. Sequencing used immunoSEQ multiplex PCR; TCRdb keeps in-frame clones, though not all of them. This table holds 120,000 or so clones, 70% to 90% found once. Sequencing was carried out using peripheral blood. The receptors come from a woman of 80 years or more with acute or convalescent COVID-19. Each CDR3 is given with its conserved first and last residue. The D gene is left open where the match is weak. Size tells how often a clone was seen (once, few, many) or the class of an expanded clone, and some rows leave it out.

CDR3 | DNA | J | size | V | D
CASSMPERSYEQYF | TGTGCCAGTAGTATGCCAGAGCGTTCCTACGAGCAGTACTTC | TRBJ2-7 | NA | TRBV19 | NA
CASRRGQINEKLFF | TGTGCCAGCAGGAGGGGGCAAATTAATGAAAAACTGTTTTTT | TRBJ1-4 | NA | TRBV6-5 | TRBD1
CASSLSEDEQFF | TGTGCCAGCAGCTTGAGTGAGGATGAGCAGTTCTTC | TRBJ2-1 | NA | TRBV5-4 | NA
CASSRTGGSYEQYF | TGTGCCAGCAGTAGGACAGGCGGATCCTACGAGCAGTACTTC | TRBJ2-7 | NA | TRBV6-2/TRBV6-3 | TRBD1
CATTGGPRTSSTGELFF | TGTGCTACCACGGGAGGTCCCCGGACTAGTTCCACCGGGGAGCTGTTTTTT | TRBJ2-2 | few | TRBV5-4 | TRBD2
CASSIQGTLITDTQYF | TGTGCCAGTAGTATTCAGGGTACCCTGATCACAGATACGCAGTATTTT | TRBJ2-3 | NA | TRBV19 | NA
CASGLMGQGTEQYF | TGTGCTAGTGGTTTAATGGGACAGGGAACCGAGCAGTACTTC | TRBJ2-7 | once | TRBV12-5 | TRBD1
CATPGLRFARERASEQFF | TGTGCCACCCCCGGACTCAGGTTCGCGCGGGAGAGGGCTAGTGAGCAGTTCTTC | TRBJ2-1 | NA | TRBV21-1 | NA
CASSALGRQASTDTQYF | TGTGCCAGCAGCGCCTTGGGCCGCCAAGCTAGCACAGATACGCAGTATTTT | TRBJ2-3 | once | TRBV5-6 | NA
CASRSGTGGFYGYTF | TGTGCCAGCAGGTCAGGGACAGGGGGCTTCTATGGCTACACCTTC | TRBJ1-2 | NA | TRBV6-5 | TRBD1
CASSLVPNSNQPQHF | TGCGCCAGCAGCTTGGTCCCAAATAGCAATCAGCCCCAGCATTTT | TRBJ1-5 | NA | TRBV5-1 | NA
CASSILGLGGNTIYF | TGTGCCAGTAGTATACTGGGTCTAGGTGGAAACACCATATATTTT | TRBJ1-3 | NA | TRBV19 | NA